This entry features one T cell receptor beta chain sequence. What this receptor recognizes is not known. Base-call qualities are not available, and no considerably larger clone is one nucleotide away. The data were obtained in a study of blood T cell repertoires in COVID-19 (dated by TCRdb to 2019 to 2021). Some background on the complete study: Samples from collaborators originated in the United States, Italy and Spain and spanned both the acute and convalescent phases of COVID-19. Deeply sampled blood TCRbeta repertoires from subjects exposed to, actively infected with, or recovered from COVID-19 were included in the dataset. A freely available public database, intended as a resource for researchers studying the immune response to SARS-CoV-2, is where the repertoires were released. The samples were drawn from the first 160 participants of the ongoing ImmuneRACE study and from 1,254 subjects provided by 6 global collaborators. Nearly every sample came with metadata listing a de-identified subject ID, COVID-19 status, age in years and sex. Where available, HLA class I and class II types were taken from metadata supplied by the sample provider and were not determined by assay-based typing. The material from the prospective study consisted of cDNA or gDNA derived from T cells, B-cell-depleted T cells, or PBMCs. What the research found in general, with its limitations: Clinical and demographic metadata were provided uncurated, with the amount varying by source and participant.

The junction shows trimming of 5 bases on V and 2 bases on J, plus 10 bases between the germline ends. Spanning cysteine to phenylalanine, the CDR3 consists of 14 amino acids. The retained sequence is limited to the CDR3, 42 bases, with the frame set at the first base. The CDR1 and CDR2 encoded by the germline V gene are KGHDR and SFDVKD. TCRbeta CDR3 regions were amplified from genomic DNA using the immunoSEQ Assay, a bias-controlled multiplex PCR. On the study's bioinformatics: Within the assay, amplification of reference gene primers was used to estimate how many nucleated cells each sample contained. To quantify the absolute abundance of each unique TCRbeta CDR3 rearrangement, sequence reads were collapsed and filtered. For each sample, productive Simpson clonality was calculated by taking the square root of Simpson's diversity index across productive rearrangements. In TCRdb, the immuneACCESS table is reduced to in-frame sequences with V and J assigned. These tables do not hold every clone; where another copy was compared, an unresolved V gene accounts for under half, and the others remain unexplained. D and trimming come from the DNA, and the V and J calls and clone size come from that table. The sample table contains 110,000 or so clones; only one count was recorded for about 85% of them. The top ten clonotypes cover around 3.5% of the sample.

Whole blood was collected in K2EDTA tubes by collaborating institutions according to the institutions' own protocols. For TCRbeta analysis, collaborators shipped samples in one of three forms: frozen whole blood, isolated PBMCs, or DNA extracted from either of those sample types. This chain joins TRBV24-1 to TRBJ2-3; perhaps TRBD1 is the D gene, with 6 bases matching. The specimen was peripheral blood. The clonotype was recovered from a man aged 35 to 55 with acute or convalescent COVID-19. The bases are TGTGCCACCAGTGGTACAGGGACCACAGATACGCAGTATTTT. It codes for CATSGTGTTDTQYF.